The clone carrying this T cell receptor (beta chain) was recorded a few times. Its antigen is not identified. V was pared by 2 bases and J by 5 bases, with 6 bases between. The germline V gene encodes CDR1 SGHAT and CDR2 FQNNGV. The CDR3 spans 12 residues. This record belongs to a study of early T cells in non-severe SARS-CoV-2 infection. Study overall: The sequenced material was bulk RNA from unsorted whole blood, and its chains were unpaired.

Findings and caveats of the study: Database matching using VDJdb favored anti-spike CD8 responses, with private and CD4 specificities left missing.

As part of library construction, unique molecular identifiers were attached to individual cDNA molecules. TCRdb reprocessed the 5' RACE reads with MiXCR, giving one entry per CDR3 protein. The repertoire includes about 80,000 distinct CDR3 sequences, about 16% of them detected once, and about 2.6% sits in the top ten. Sequences were obtained from whole blood. The V and J genes are TRBV11-2 and TRBJ2-5; no reliable D call. This TCR came from an adult who was a healthcare worker with PCR-confirmed SARS-CoV-2 infection or an uninfected control (not recorded which). Written as DNA, the CDR3 is TGTGCCAGCAGCTTATTATCGGAGACCCAGTACTTC. As protein: CASSLLSETQYF. Based on the CDR3 plus reference TRBV11-2 and TRBJ2-5, the full variable domain is EAGVAQSPRYKIIEKRQSVAFWCNPISGHATLYWYQQILGQGPKLLIQFQNNGVVDDSQLPKDRFSAERLKGVDSTLKIQPAKLEDSAVYLCASSLLSETQYFGPGTRLLVL.